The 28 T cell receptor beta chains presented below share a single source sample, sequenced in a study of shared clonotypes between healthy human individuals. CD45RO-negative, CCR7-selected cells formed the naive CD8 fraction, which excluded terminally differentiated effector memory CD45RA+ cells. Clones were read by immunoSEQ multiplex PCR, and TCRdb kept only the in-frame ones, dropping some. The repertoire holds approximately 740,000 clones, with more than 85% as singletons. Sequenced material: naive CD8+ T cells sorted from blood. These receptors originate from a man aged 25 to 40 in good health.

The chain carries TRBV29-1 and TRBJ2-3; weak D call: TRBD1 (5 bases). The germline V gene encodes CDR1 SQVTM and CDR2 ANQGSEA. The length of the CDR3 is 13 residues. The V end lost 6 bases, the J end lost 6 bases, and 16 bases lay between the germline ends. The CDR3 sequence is CSVTGLKGDTQYF. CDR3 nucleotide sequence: TGCAGCGTCACAGGCCTCAAAGGGGATACGCAGTATTTT.

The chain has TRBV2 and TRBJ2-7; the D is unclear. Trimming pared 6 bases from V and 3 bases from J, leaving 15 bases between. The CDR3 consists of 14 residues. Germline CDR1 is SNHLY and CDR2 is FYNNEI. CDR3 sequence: CASRDWAENYEQYF. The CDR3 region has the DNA TGTGCCAGCAGAGATTGGGCGGAAAACTACGAGCAGTACTTC.

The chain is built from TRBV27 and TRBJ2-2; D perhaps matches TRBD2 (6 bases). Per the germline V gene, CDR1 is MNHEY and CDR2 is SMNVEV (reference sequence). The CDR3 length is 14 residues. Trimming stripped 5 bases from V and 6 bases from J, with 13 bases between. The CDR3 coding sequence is TGTGCCAGCAGTCCATGGGGCGGGGCCGGGGAGCTGTTTTTT. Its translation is CASSPWGGAGELFF.

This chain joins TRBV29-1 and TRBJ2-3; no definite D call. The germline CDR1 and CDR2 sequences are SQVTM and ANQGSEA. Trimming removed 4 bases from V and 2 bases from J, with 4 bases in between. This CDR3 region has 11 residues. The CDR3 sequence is CSVGVTDTQYF. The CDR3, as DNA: TGCAGCGTTGGGGTCACAGATACGCAGTATTTT.

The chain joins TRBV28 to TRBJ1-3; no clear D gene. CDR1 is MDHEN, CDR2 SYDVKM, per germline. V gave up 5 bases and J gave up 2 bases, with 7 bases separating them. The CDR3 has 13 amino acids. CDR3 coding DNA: TGTGCCAGCAGTCCGGTTACTGGAAACACCATATATTTT. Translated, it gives CASSPVTGNTIYF.

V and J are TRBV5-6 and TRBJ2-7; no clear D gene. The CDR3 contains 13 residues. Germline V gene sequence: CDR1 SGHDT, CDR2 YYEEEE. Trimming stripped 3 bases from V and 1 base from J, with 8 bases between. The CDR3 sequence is CASSSSNSYEQYF. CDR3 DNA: TGTGCCAGCAGCTCGAGTAATTCCTACGAGCAGTACTTC.

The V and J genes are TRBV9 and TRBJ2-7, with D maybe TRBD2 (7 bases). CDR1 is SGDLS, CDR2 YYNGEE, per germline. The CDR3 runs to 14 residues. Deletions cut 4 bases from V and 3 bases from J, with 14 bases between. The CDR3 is CASSPEGGGYEQYF. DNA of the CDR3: TGTGCCAGCAGCCCCGAGGGGGGGGGCTACGAGCAGTACTTC. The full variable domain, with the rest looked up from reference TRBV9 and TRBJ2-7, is DSGVTQTPKHLITATGQRVTLRCSPRSGDLSVYWYQQSLDQGLQFLIQYYNGEERAKGNILERFSAQQFPDLHSELNLSSLELGDSALYFCASSPEGGGYEQYFGPGTRLTVT.

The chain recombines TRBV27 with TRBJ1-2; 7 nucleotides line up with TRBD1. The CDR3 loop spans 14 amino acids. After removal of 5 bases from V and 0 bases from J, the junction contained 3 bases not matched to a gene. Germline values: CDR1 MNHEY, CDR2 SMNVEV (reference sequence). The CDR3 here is CASSRDSANYGYTF. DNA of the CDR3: TGTGCCAGCAGTCGGGACAGCGCTAACTATGGCTACACCTTC.

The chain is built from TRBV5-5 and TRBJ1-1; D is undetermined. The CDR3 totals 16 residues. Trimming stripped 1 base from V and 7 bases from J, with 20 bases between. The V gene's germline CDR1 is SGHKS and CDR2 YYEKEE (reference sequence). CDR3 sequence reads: CASSLISPSGLGEAFF. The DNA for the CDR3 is TGTGCCAGCAGCTTGATCTCTCCTTCCGGGCTGGGTGAAGCTTTCTTT.

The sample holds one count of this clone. DNA for the CDR3: TGTGCCAGCAGCTTAACCGCCGGGACACCGAGCAATCAGCCCCAGCATTTT. Encoded protein: CASSLTAGTPSNQPQHF. J is TRBJ1-5 and V is TRBV7-9, with D maybe TRBD1 (6 bases). From germline, CDR1 is SEHNR and CDR2 FQNEAQ (reference sequence). Trimming cost V 2 bases and J 1 base, with 15 bases left between them. The CDR3 covers 17 residues.

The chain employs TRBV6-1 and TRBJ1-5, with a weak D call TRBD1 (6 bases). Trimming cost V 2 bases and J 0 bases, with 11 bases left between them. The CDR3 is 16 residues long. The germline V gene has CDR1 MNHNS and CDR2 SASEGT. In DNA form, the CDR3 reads TGTGCCAGCAGTGAAATAGGGGGGCTTAGCAATCAGCCCCAGCATTTT. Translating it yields CASSEIGGLSNQPQHF.

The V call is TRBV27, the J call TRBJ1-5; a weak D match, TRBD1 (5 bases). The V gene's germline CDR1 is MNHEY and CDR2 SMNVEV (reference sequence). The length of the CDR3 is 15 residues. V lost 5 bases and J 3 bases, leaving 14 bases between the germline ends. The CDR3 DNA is TGTGCCAGCAGTCCGCACAATGGGGCCAATCAGCCCCAGCATTTT. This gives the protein CASSPHNGANQPQHF.

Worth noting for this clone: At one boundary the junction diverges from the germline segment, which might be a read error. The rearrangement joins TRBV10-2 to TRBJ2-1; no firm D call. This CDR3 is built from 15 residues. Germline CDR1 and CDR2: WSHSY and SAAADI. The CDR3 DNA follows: TGCGCCAGCATTGAGCGTCGCGGATCCAACAATGAGCAGTTCTTC. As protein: CASIERRGSNNEQFF.

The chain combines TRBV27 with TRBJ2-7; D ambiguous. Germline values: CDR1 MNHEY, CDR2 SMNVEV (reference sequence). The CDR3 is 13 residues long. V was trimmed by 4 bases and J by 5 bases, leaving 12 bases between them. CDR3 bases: TGTGCCAGCAGTTGGGGTGATCAAGACGAGCAGTACTTC. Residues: CASSWGDQDEQYF.

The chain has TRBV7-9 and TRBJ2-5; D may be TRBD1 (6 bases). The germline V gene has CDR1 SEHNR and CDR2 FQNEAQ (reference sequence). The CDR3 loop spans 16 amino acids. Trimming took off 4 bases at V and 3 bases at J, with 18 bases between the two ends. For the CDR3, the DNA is TGTGCCAGCAGCTCACCAACTACAGGGTTTGAAGAGACCCAGTACTTC. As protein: CASSSPTTGFEETQYF.

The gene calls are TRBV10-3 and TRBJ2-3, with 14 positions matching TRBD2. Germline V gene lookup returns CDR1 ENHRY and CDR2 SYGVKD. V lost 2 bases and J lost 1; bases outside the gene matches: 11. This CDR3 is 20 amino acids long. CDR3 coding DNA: TGTGCCATCAGTGAGGGGACTAGCGGGAGAGGGTATATTGGCACAGATACGCAGTATTTT. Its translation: CAISEGTSGRGYIGTDTQYF.

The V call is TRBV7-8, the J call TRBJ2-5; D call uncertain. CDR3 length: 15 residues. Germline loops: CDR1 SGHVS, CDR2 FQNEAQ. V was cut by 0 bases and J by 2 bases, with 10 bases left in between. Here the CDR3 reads CASSLAPMRQETQYF. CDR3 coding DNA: TGTGCCAGCAGCTTAGCTCCAATGAGGCAAGAGACCCAGTACTTC.

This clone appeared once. DNA of the CDR3: TGCGCCAGCAATTTTGCGGGGGCGGCCTACGAGCAGTACTTC. Amino acid sequence: CASNFAGAAYEQYF. The gene calls are TRBV10-2 and TRBJ2-7; perhaps TRBD2 as D (7 bases). The germline V and J ends were trimmed by 7 bases and 2 bases, with 15 bases remaining between them. The CDR3 covers 14 residues. Germline loops: CDR1 WSHSY, CDR2 SAAADI.

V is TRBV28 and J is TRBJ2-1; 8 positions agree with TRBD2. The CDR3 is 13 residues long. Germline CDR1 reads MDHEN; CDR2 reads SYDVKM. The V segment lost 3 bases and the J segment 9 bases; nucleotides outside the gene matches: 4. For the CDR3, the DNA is TGTGCCAGCAGTTTTGTCGGGAGGGTTGAGCAGTTCTTC. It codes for CASSFVGRVEQFF.

In nucleotides, the CDR3 is TGTGCCAGCAGTGACGGACAGTACGTCGAGCAGTACTTC. Translation: CASSDGQYVEQYF. The chain employs TRBV6-5 and TRBJ2-7, with D possibly TRBD1 on 6 matching bases. This CDR3 contains 13 residues. V lost 5 bases and J 6 bases, leaving 14 bases between the germline ends. Germline values: CDR1 MNHEY, CDR2 SVGAGI.

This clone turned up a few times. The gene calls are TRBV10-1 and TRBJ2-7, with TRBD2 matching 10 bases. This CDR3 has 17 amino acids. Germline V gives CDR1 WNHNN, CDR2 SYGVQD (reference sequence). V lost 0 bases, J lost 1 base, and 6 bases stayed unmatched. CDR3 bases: TGCGCCAGCAGTGAGTCAAAACTAGCGGGACGATCCTACGAGCAGTACTTC. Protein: CASSESKLAGRSYEQYF.

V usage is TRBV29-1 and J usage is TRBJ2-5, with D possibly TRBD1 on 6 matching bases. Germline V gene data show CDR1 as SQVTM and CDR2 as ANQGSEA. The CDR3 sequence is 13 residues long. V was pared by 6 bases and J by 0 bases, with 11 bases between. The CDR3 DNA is TGCAGCGTCCAGGGGATAGACCAAGAGACCCAGTACTTC. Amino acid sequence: CSVQGIDQETQYF.

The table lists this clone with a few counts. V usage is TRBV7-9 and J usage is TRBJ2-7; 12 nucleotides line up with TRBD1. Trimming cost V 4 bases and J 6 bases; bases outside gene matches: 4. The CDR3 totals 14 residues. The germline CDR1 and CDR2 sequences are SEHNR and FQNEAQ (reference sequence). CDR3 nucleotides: TGTGCCAGCAGCTCCCGGGACAGGGGGCCCGAGCAGTACTTC. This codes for CASSSRDRGPEQYF.

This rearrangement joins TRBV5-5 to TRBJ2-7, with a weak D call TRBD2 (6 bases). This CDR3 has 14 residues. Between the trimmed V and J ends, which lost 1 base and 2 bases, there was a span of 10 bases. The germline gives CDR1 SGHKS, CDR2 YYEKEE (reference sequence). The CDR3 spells CASSLRRGTYEQYF. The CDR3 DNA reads TGTGCCAGCAGCTTGAGGCGGGGAACCTACGAGCAGTACTTC.

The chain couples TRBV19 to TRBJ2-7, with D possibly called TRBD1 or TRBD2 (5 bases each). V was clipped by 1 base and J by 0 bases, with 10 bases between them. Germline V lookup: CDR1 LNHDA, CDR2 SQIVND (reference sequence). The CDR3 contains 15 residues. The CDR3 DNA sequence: TGTGCCAGTAGTATAGTTCCGGGGCACTCCTACGAGCAGTACTTC. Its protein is CASSIVPGHSYEQYF.

The CDR3: CASSVGGILAGVYEQYF. CDR3 nucleotides: TGTGCCAGCAGCGTAGGTGGAATTCTAGCGGGAGTTTACGAGCAGTACTTC. The V call is TRBV9, the J call TRBJ2-7, with 10 bases that match TRBD2. The CDR3 spans 17 residues. The V gene's germline CDR1 is SGDLS and CDR2 YYNGEE. J lost 4 bases, V lost 0 bases, and 10 bases had no gene match.

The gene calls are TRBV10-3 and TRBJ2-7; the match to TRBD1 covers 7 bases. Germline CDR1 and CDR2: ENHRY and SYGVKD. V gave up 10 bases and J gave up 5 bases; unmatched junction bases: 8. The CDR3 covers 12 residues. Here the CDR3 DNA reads TGTGCCACCGAGGACAGGTTTGACGAGCAGTACTTC. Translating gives CATEDRFDEQYF.

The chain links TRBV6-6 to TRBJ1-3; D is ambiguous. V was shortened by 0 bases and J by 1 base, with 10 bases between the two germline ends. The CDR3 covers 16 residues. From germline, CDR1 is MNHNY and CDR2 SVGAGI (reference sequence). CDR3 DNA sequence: TGTGCCAGCAGTTACTCGAGGCAGCCGTCTGGAAACACCATATATTTT. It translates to CASSYSRQPSGNTIYF.